Listed here are 8 T cell receptor beta chains from one sample, sequenced in a study of T cells in Graves' hyperthyroidism and ophthalmopathy. Researchers took RNA transcripts and amplified the TCR beta CDR3 regions from them. The primer set for the first-round RT-PCR of the TCR CDR3 was HTBI. TCRdb processed the multiplex PCR reads anew with MiXCR; each CDR3 protein has one entry. There are hundreds of thousands of distinct CDR3 sequences in the sample; around a quarter occur only once, and 10% to 12% lies in the top ten. The sequenced sample was blood. These receptors were obtained from a woman aged 25-40 years with Graves' ophthalmopathy.

The chain couples TRBV5-4 to TRBJ1-1, with D possibly being TRBD1 (5 bases). The CDR3 sequence is 15 residues long. V dropped 2 bases and J dropped 4 bases, with 15 bases sitting between them. Germline V gives CDR1 SGHNT, CDR2 YYREEE (reference sequence). CDR3 sequence (DNA): TGTGCCAGCAGCTTTAGGGGTTTCATAGGCACTGAAGCTTTCTTT. This translates into CASSFRGFIGTEAFF.

In this sample, this clonotype turned up many times. The chain employs TRBV20-1 and TRBJ2-2, with D possibly being TRBD1 or TRBD2 (5 bases each). CDR1 is DFQATT, CDR2 SNEGSKA, per germline (reference sequence). The V end was cut by 0 bases, the J end by 0 bases, with 11 bases between. The CDR3 is 16 residues long. Here the CDR3 reads CSARDRRTPNTGELFF. DNA for the CDR3: TGCAGTGCTAGAGATAGGAGGACACCGAACACCGGGGAGCTGTTTTTT.

The sample holds many counts of this clonotype. V gene TRBV24-1 combines with J gene TRBJ1-2; D might be TRBD1 (6 bases). The CDR3 sequence is 13 residues long. V was pared by 9 bases and J by 3 bases, with 13 bases between. Germline V gene sequence: CDR1 KGHDR, CDR2 SFDVKD. The CDR3, as DNA: TGTGCCACCGCCCCACAGGGAGACTATGGCTACACCTTC. Protein product: CATAPQGDYGYTF.

In its sample, this clonotype was seen many times. This sequence joins TRBV9 and TRBJ1-2; D is perhaps TRBD1 (5 bases). Germline-derived CDR1 and CDR2 are SGDLS and YYNGEE. The germline V and J ends were trimmed by 2 bases and 6 bases, with 14 bases remaining between them. CDR3 length: 14 residues. The CDR3 here is CASSVQGIGNGYTF. CDR3 DNA: TGTGCCAGCAGCGTCCAGGGTATAGGAAATGGCTACACCTTC.

The CDR3 spells CASSQGGAGELFF. CDR3 bases: TGTGCCAGCAGCCAAGGGGGGGCTGGGGAGCTGTTTTTT. The V and J genes are TRBV3-1 and TRBJ2-2; D might be TRBD1 or TRBD2, each matching 6 bases. V was pared by 1 base and J by 8 bases, with 8 bases between. CDR3 length equals 13 residues. Germline values: CDR1 LGHDT, CDR2 YNNKEL (reference sequence).

This clonotype was observed at least ten times. V usage is TRBV6-1 and J usage is TRBJ1-2, with 7 bases matching TRBD1. Trimming took 6 bases from V and 0 from J; bases not matched to a gene: 4. The germline V gene encodes CDR1 MNHNS and CDR2 SASEGT. This CDR3 spans 14 amino acids. CDR3 loop: CASRKDRTNYGYTF. CDR3 bases: TGTGCCAGCAGAAAGGACAGGACTAACTATGGCTACACCTTC.

This clonotype has a single count. The chain links TRBV20-1 to TRBJ1-2; D call uncertain. Trimming took off 6 bases at V and 4 bases at J, with 12 bases between the two ends. This CDR3 is built from 12 residues. From germline, CDR1 is DFQATT and CDR2 SNEGSKA (reference sequence). The CDR3 reads CSASGSVYGYTF. Here the CDR3 DNA reads TGCAGTGCCAGTGGGTCCGTCTATGGCTACACCTTC.

On this clonotype itself: At one boundary the junction diverges from the germline segment, which might be a read error. The J gene is TRBJ2-7, the V gene TRBV12-3 or TRBV12-4, with 7 bases aligning to TRBD1. The CDR3 is 14 amino acids. CDR3 sequence (DNA): TGTGCCAACAGTCTAGGGGGCTGGACCTACGAGCAGTACTTC. Translation gives CANSLGGWTYEQYF.